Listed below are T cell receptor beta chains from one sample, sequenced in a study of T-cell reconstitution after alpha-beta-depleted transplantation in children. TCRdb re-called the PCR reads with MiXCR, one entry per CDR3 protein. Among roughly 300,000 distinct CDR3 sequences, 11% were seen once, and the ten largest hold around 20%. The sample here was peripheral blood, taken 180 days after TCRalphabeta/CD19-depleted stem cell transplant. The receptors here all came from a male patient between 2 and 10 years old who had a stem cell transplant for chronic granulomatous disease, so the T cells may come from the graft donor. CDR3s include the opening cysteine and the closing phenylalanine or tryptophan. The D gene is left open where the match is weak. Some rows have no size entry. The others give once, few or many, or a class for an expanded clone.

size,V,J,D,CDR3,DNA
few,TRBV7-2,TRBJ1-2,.,CASSTTGPINYGYTF,TGTGCCAGCAGCACCACTGGACCGATTAACTATGGCTACACCTTC
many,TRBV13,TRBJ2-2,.,CASSQNYPINTGELFF,TGTGCCAGCAGCCAAAATTACCCGATAAACACCGGGGAGCTGTTTTTT
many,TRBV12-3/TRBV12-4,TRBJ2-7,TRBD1,CASRLQGATYEQYF,TGTGCCAGCAGGCTACAGGGGGCTACCTACGAGCAGTACTTC
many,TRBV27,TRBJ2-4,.,CASSWFSTASKNIQYF,TGTGCCAGCAGTTGGTTCTCCACAGCATCCAAAAACATTCAGTACTTC
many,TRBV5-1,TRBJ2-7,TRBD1,CASSLVGTALRSYEQYF,TGCGCCAGCAGCTTGGTGGGGACAGCTTTACGTTCCTACGAGCAGTACTTC
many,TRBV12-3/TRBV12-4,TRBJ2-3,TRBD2,CASRLGGVRADTQYF,TGTGCCAGCAGACTCGGGGGGGTAAGGGCAGATACGCAGTATTTT
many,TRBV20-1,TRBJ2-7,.,CSALTEIYEQYF,TGCAGTGCCCTGACGGAAATCTACGAGCAGTACTTC
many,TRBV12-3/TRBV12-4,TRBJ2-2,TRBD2,CASSFGTSNTGELFF,TGTGCCAGCAGTTTTGGGACTAGTAACACCGGGGAGCTGTTTTTT
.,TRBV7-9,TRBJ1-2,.,CASSLLSLRVPMMYGYTF,TGTGCCAGCAGCTTATTATCGTTGAGGGTACCCATGATGTATGGCTACACCTTC
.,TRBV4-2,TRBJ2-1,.,CTSNQWVRSSYNEQFF,TGTACCAGCAACCAATGGGTCAGGAGCTCATACAATGAGCAGTTCTTC
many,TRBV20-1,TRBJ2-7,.,CSARAGRAYEQYF,TGCAGTGCTAGAGCTGGCAGGGCCTACGAGCAGTACTTC
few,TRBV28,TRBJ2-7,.,CASRPGIYEQYF,TGTGCCAGCAGACCAGGGATCTACGAGCAGTACTTC
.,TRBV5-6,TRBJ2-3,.,CARGPEPGCTDTQYF,TGTGCCAGGGGCCCCGAGCCGGGCTGCACAGATACGCAGTATTTT
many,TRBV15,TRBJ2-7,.,CATSREGVAYEQYF,TGTGCCACCAGCAGAGAGGGGGTCGCCTACGAGCAGTACTTC
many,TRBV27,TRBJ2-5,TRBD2,CASRSQAGGSETQYF,TGTGCCAGCCGTTCGCAAGCGGGAGGCTCAGAGACCCAGTACTTC
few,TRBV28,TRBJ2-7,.,CASSFIVFEQYF,TGTGCCAGCAGTTTTATAGTATTCGAGCAGTACTTC
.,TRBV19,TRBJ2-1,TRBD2,CASAPGLAGGFNEQFF,TGTGCCAGTGCCCCGGGACTAGCGGGAGGTTTCAATGAGCAGTTCTTC
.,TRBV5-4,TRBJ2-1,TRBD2,CASSQGTSVTEQFF,TGTGCCAGCAGCCAAGGGACTAGCGTTACTGAGCAGTTCTTC
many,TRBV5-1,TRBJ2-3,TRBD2,CASKLAGDTDTQYF,TGCGCCAGCAAACTAGCGGGGGACACAGATACGCAGTATTTT
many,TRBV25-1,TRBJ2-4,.,CASSEFGGQEAKNIQYF,TGTGCCAGCAGTGAATTTGGGGGGCAGGAGGCCAAAAACATTCAGTACTTC
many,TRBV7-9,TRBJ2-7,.,CASSLEKRYEQYF,TGTGCCAGCAGCTTAGAAAAAAGGTACGAGCAGTACTTC
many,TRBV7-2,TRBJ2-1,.,CASSVGGGRGNEQFF,TGTGCCAGCAGCGTCGGGGGCGGGCGGGGGAATGAGCAGTTCTTC
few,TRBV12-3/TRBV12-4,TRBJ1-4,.,CASTLLGFSTNEKLFF,TGTGCCAGCACCCTTTTAGGCTTTTCAACTAATGAAAAACTGTTTTTT
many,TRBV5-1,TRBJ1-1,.,CASKLGGGSELNTEAFF,TGCGCCAGCAAATTGGGAGGGGGAAGCGAATTGAACACTGAAGCTTTCTTT
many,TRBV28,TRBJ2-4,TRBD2,CASSFGGLTKNIQYF,TGTGCCAGCAGTTTCGGGGGGTTAACCAAAAACATTCAGTACTTC
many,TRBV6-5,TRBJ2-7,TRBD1,CASSYAPTGGEYEQYF,TGTGCCAGCAGTTACGCCCCGACAGGGGGGGAATACGAGCAGTACTTC
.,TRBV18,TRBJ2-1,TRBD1,CASSFPGQFYNEQFF,TGTGCCAGCTCATTCCCGGGACAGTTCTACAATGAGCAGTTCTTC
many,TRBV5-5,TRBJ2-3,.,CASSLGRGLTDTQYF,TGTGCCAGCAGCTTGGGAAGGGGACTCACAGATACGCAGTATTTT
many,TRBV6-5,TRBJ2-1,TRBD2,CASSGGLKYNEQFF,TGTGCCAGCTCGGGGGGACTCAAGTACAATGAGCAGTTCTTC
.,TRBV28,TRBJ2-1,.,CASSSTFKEQFF,TGTGCCAGCAGTTCGACCTTTAAGGAGCAGTTCTTC
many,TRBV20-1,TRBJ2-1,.,CSAISGSSYNEQFF,TGCAGTGCTATTAGCGGTAGCTCCTACAATGAGCAGTTCTTC
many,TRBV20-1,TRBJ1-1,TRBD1,CRGDRARGNPEAFF,TGCAGGGGGGACAGGGCGCGGGGGAACCCTGAAGCTTTCTTT
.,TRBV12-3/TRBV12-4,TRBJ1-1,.,CASGLKVGVEAFF,TGTGCCAGCGGCCTCAAAGTAGGGGTTGAAGCTTTCTTT
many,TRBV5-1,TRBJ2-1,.,CASSLGGASNNEQFF,TGCGCCAGCAGCTTGGGTGGGGCTAGCAACAATGAGCAGTTCTTC
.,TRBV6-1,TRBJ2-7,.,CASRARGRLPYEQYF,TGTGCCAGCAGGGCACGGGGGCGCTTACCCTACGAGCAGTACTTC
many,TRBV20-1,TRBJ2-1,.,CSALLSLGNEQFF,TGCAGTGCCCTTTTGTCCCTCGGGAATGAGCAGTTCTTC
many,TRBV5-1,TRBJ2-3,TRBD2,CASSPGLAGGDTQYF,TGCGCCAGCAGCCCGGGACTAGCGGGAGGAGATACGCAGTATTTT
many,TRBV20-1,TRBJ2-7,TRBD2,CSARGGLAGVPLYEQYF,TGCAGTGCTAGAGGGGGACTAGCGGGAGTCCCCCTCTACGAGCAGTACTTC
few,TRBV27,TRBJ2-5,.,CASSLFGRETQYF,TGTGCCAGCAGTTTATTTGGAAGAGAGACCCAGTACTTC
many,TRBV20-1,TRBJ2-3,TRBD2,CSAAHRSGATDTQYF,TGCAGTGCTGCCCACCGTAGCGGGGCCACAGATACGCAGTATTTT
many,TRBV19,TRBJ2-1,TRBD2,CASSITPLAGGPSNEQFF,TGTGCCAGTAGTATTACCCCACTAGCGGGAGGGCCCTCCAATGAGCAGTTCTTC
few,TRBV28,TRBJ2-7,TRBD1,CASSPPPRTGGTYEQYF,TGTGCCAGCAGTCCCCCCCCTCGGACAGGGGGGACCTACGAGCAGTACTTC
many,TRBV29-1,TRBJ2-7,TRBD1,CSVADRTLYEQYF,TGCAGCGTCGCGGACAGGACGCTCTACGAGCAGTACTTC
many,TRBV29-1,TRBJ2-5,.,CSVERRRETQYF,TGCAGCGTTGAGCGACGGCGGGAGACCCAGTACTTC
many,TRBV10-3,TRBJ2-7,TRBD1,CAISAGTGIYEQYF,TGTGCCATCAGTGCCGGGACAGGGATCTACGAGCAGTACTTC